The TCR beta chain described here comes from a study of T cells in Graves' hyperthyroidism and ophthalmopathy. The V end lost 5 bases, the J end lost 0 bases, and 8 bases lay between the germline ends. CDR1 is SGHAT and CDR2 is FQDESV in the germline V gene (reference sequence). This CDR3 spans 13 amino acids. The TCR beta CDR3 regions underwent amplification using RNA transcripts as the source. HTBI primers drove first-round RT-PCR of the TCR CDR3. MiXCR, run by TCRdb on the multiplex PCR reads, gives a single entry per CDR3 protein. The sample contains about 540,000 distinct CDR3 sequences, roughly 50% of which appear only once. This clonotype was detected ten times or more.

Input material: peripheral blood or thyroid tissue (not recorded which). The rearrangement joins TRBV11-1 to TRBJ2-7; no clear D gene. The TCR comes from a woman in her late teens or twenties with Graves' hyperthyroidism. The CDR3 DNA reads TGTGCCAGCAGCGTGGGCAGCTCCTACGAGCAGTACTTC. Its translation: CASSVGSSYEQYF.